The source of this T cell receptor (beta chain) is a study of T cells in Graves' hyperthyroidism and ophthalmopathy. Whole-study findings and limits: In the blood, most expanded thyroid clonotypes above 0.001 appeared as well.

As regards this clonotype: Its cognate antigen is unknown. This may be a read error, as it is one base from a much larger clone.

RNA transcripts yielded amplified TCR beta CDR3 regions. RT-PCR in the first round (using the HTBI primer set) targeted the TCR CDR3. TCRdb redid the calling of the multiplex PCR reads with MiXCR, one entry per CDR3 protein. In the table there are around 300,000 distinct CDR3 sequences, 12% to 15% of which are singletons. Diagnoses used clinical symptoms, serum thyroxine and TRAb, thyroid ultrasound and orbital computed tomography. Germline V gene sequence: CDR1 SGHNT, CDR2 YENEEA. The CDR3 totals 14 residues. Trimming stripped 0 bases from V and 9 bases from J, with 14 bases between. The chain carries TRBV11-3 and TRBJ1-2; D remains unclear. The receptor comes from a woman between 40 and 50 years old with Graves' hyperthyroidism. The sample taken for sequencing was blood. The CDR3 DNA reads as TGTGCCAGCAGCTTAGATCGATCCCTATATAGCTACACCTTC. The encoded protein is CASSLDRSLYSYTF.